A selection of T cell receptor beta chains follows, all from one sample in a study of T-cell memory formation after mild COVID-19. TCRdb ran MiXCR on the 5' RACE reads and lists one entry per CDR3 protein. Among tens of thousands of distinct CDR3 sequences listed, 11% were seen once. The sample consisted of PBMCs or a T cell subset sorted from them (not recorded which). Source of these receptors: a man between 18 and 29 years old who had mild COVID-19 (a few samples of this study predate the infection). Cell type and time point are not known. CDR3s include the opening cysteine and the closing phenylalanine or tryptophan. A D gene is named only where the DNA matches it firmly. Some rows have no size entry. The others give once, few or many, or a class for an expanded clone.

V gene	clone size	D gene	J gene	CDR3 protein	CDR3 DNA
TRBV18	many	TRBD1	TRBJ1-2	CASSPDRGYGYTF	TGTGCCAGCTCACCAGACAGGGGCTATGGCTACACCTTC
TRBV27	-	-	TRBJ2-7	CASSLRGPYEQYF	TGTGCCAGCAGCTTAAGAGGCCCCTACGAGCAGTACTTC
TRBV6-1	many	TRBD2	TRBJ2-5	CASSEAGGQETQYF	TGTGCCAGCAGTGAAGCGGGGGGGCAAGAGACCCAGTACTTC
TRBV21-1	many	-	TRBJ2-7	CASSKGAGDPYEQYF	TGTGCCAGCAGCAAAGGAGCAGGGGACCCCTACGAGCAGTACTTC
TRBV5-1	few	TRBD2	TRBJ2-5	CASSPYNPGTSGGGETQYF	TGCGCCAGCAGCCCTTACAACCCCGGGACTAGCGGGGGAGGGGAGACCCAGTACTTC
TRBV7-2	many	-	TRBJ1-2	CASTFGRAYGYTF	TGTGCCAGCACCTTTGGCAGGGCTTATGGCTACACCTTC
TRBV4-1	many	TRBD2	TRBJ2-5	CASSQRLAGAQETQYF	TGCGCCAGCAGCCAACGACTAGCGGGGGCTCAAGAGACCCAGTACTTC
TRBV6-2/TRBV6-3	many	-	TRBJ2-2	CASSYLNSGAGELFF	TGTGCCAGCAGTTACCTCAACTCAGGGGCGGGGGAGCTGTTTTTT
TRBV14	many	TRBD2	TRBJ2-7	CASSGPASGGAEQYF	TGTGCCAGCAGCGGTCCCGCAAGCGGGGGGGCCGAGCAGTACTTC
TRBV5-1	once	-	TRBJ2-2	CASSRMNPNTGELFF	TGCGCCAGCAGCCGCATGAACCCGAACACCGGGGAGCTGTTTTTT
TRBV9	many	TRBD2	TRBJ2-3	CASSESGGYTDTQYF	TGTGCCAGCAGCGAGAGCGGGGGGTACACAGATACGCAGTATTTT
TRBV7-2	many	TRBD2	TRBJ2-1	CASSRALVAGNNEQFF	TGTGCCAGCAGCCGAGCGTTGGTAGCGGGGAACAATGAGCAGTTCTTC
TRBV11-2	many	TRBD2	TRBJ2-5	CASSSLSGGAGETQYF	TGTGCCAGCAGCTCCCTCAGCGGGGGGGCGGGAGAGACCCAGTACTTC
TRBV5-4	few	-	TRBJ2-1	CASSWGPGEQFF	TGTGCCAGCAGCTGGGGCCCAGGGGAGCAGTTCTTC
TRBV29-1	-	-	TRBJ2-1	CSVPPPGMSEQFF	TGCAGCGTTCCACCGCCGGGGATGAGTGAGCAGTTCTTC
TRBV4-2	many	TRBD2	TRBJ2-3	CASSQDRRGDTQYF	TGTGCCAGCAGCCAAGATCGGCGGGGGGATACGCAGTATTTT
TRBV5-1	-	-	TRBJ2-7	CASSVTGLEQYF	TGCGCCAGCAGCGTTACAGGACTGGAGCAGTACTTC
TRBV7-9	-	TRBD1	TRBJ2-7	CASSLTGDGYEQYF	TGTGCCAGCAGCTTGACAGGGGACGGCTACGAGCAGTACTTC